A single sample is the source of the 25 T cell receptor beta chains below, sequenced in a study of neoadjuvant nivolumab and ipilimumab in lung cancer. Here immunoSEQ multiplex PCR was the method, and the copy in TCRdb shows in-frame clones only, minus some. Found here are more than 10,000 clones, under 97% of them singletons; the top ten hold 2.5% to 3%. This specimen consisted of peripheral blood, obtained after neoadjuvant nivolumab, alone or with ipilimumab, at or shortly before surgery. The receptors were gathered from an adult with non-small cell lung cancer.

Only one count was recorded for this clone. This chain joins TRBV5-4 and TRBJ2-5; TRBD1 matches 10 bases. This CDR3 is 15 amino acids long. Looked up from germline, CDR1 is SGHNT and CDR2 is YYREEE (reference sequence). V lost 4 bases to trimming and J lost 1 base; unmatched junction nucleotides: 4. CDR3 residues: CASSPWTGGQETQYF. The CDR3 DNA reads as TGTGCCAGCAGCCCCTGGACAGGGGGCCAAGAGACCCAGTACTTC.

The V and J genes are TRBV7-6 and TRBJ2-2; weak D call: TRBD1 (5 bases). V lost 1 base to trimming and J lost 7 bases, with 13 bases between them. CDR1 is SGHVS, CDR2 FNYEAQ, per germline. The CDR3 loop spans 15 amino acids. CDR3 in amino acids: CASSLGPGYSGELFF. In DNA form, the CDR3 reads TGTGCCAGCAGCTTAGGCCCAGGGTATAGCGGGGAGCTGTTTTTT.

The V call is TRBV28, the J call TRBJ2-1; 7 bases align to TRBD2. Trimming at V came to 3 bases and at J to 7 bases, leaving 15 bases not matched to a gene. This CDR3 region has 17 residues. Per germline, CDR1 MDHEN and CDR2 SYDVKM. The CDR3 DNA follows: TGTGCCAGCAGTTTTTTTGGTCGGCGGGAGCAGGGAAATGAGCAGTTCTTC. It translates to CASSFFGRREQGNEQFF.

The CDR3: CASSLALAGYDEQFF. CDR3 in DNA: TGTGCCAGCAGCTTGGCACTAGCGGGATACGATGAGCAGTTCTTC. The chain carries TRBV5-6 and TRBJ2-1; TRBD2 matches at 10 bases. In germline, CDR1 is SGHDT, CDR2 YYEEEE. With 0 bases clipped from V and 8 bases from J, the junction kept 5 bases outside the gene matches. The CDR3 consists of 15 residues.

This chain links TRBV7-2 with TRBJ2-3; TRBD2 aligns across 9 bases. From germline, CDR1 is SGHTA and CDR2 FQGNSA. Losses at the gene ends were 1 base for V and 3 bases for J; bases not matched to a gene: 5. The CDR3 sequence is 16 residues long. The CDR3 sequence is CASSLVGTSLTDTQYF. In DNA form, the CDR3 reads TGTGCCAGCAGCTTAGTTGGGACTAGCCTTACAGATACGCAGTATTTT.

V and J are TRBV19 and TRBJ1-2, with 7 bases fitting TRBD1. This CDR3 is 18 amino acids long. The V segment lost 7 bases and the J segment 5 bases; nucleotides outside the gene matches: 22. Per the germline V gene, CDR1 is LNHDA and CDR2 is SQIVND (reference sequence). This CDR3 reads CASTTTPGQMGVAYGYTF. The CDR3 DNA is TGTGCCAGTACCACTACACCGGGACAGATGGGGGTTGCATATGGCTACACCTTC.

V and J are TRBV4-1 and TRBJ2-5, with TRBD2 matching over 10 bases. J lost 2 bases, V lost 3 bases, and 3 bases had no gene match. Germline V gives CDR1 MGHRA, CDR2 YSYEKL. The CDR3 spans 15 residues. The DNA for the CDR3 is TGCGCCAGCAGCCATCGTAGCGGGAGGCAAGAGACCCAGTACTTC. Amino acid sequence: CASSHRSGRQETQYF.

The rearrangement joins TRBV5-6 to TRBJ2-7, with 9 positions matching TRBD2. CDR1 and CDR2 (germline): SGHDT, YYEEEE. The CDR3 has 15 residues. With V trimmed by 4 bases and J by 3 bases, 8 bases remained unmatched. The CDR3 is CASSRLAEVFYEQYF. CDR3 DNA sequence: TGTGCCAGCAGCCGACTAGCGGAAGTCTTCTACGAGCAGTACTTC.

The chain couples TRBV27 to TRBJ2-7, with a tentative D call TRBD1 (5 bases). The V gene's germline CDR1 is MNHEY and CDR2 SMNVEV (reference sequence). The CDR3 runs 13 residues. Trimming left V 5 bases short and J 4 bases short, with 12 bases between. The CDR3 loop is CASSHGKGYEQYF. CDR3 nucleotides: TGTGCCAGCAGTCATGGAAAGGGGTACGAGCAGTACTTC.

J is TRBJ2-1 and V is TRBV6-5; 7 bases match TRBD2. This CDR3 is built from 16 residues. Germline values: CDR1 MNHEY, CDR2 SVGAGI. Trimming took 0 bases from V and 7 from J; bases not matched to a gene: 9. CDR3 coding DNA: TGTGCCAGCAGTTACTCGACGGCGGGAGAGTATAATGAGCAGTTCTTC. Its protein is CASSYSTAGEYNEQFF.

The sample holds one count of this clone. This rearrangement joins TRBV27 to TRBJ2-3; no clear D. This CDR3 contains 14 residues. Per germline, CDR1 MNHEY and CDR2 SMNVEV (reference sequence). V lost 5 bases and J 7 bases, leaving 16 bases between the germline ends. CDR3 nucleotides: TGTGCCAGCAGTAGAAGCTTTGGGCTCCATACGCAGTATTTT. Translation gives CASSRSFGLHTQYF.

The CDR3 bases are TGTGCCAGCTCACCCTTACAGGAGAACACTGAAGCTTTCTTT. Its protein product is CASSPLQENTEAFF. J is TRBJ1-1 and V is TRBV18, with D perhaps TRBD1 (5 bases). The V end was cut by 3 bases, the J end by 1 base, with 9 bases between. This CDR3 has 14 amino acids. In germline, CDR1 is KGHSH, CDR2 LQKENI.

The chain recombines TRBV18 with TRBJ2-5; D is tentatively TRBD1 or TRBD2 (5 bases each). The CDR3 is 14 residues long. Germline V CDR1 and CDR2: KGHSH, LQKENI. Trimming shortened V by 2 bases and J by 2 bases, and 9 bases separated the two germline ends. As DNA, the CDR3 is TGTGCCAGCTCACCAAGGGACGGGCAAGAGACCCAGTACTTC. Amino acid sequence: CASSPRDGQETQYF.

V and J are TRBV4-1 and TRBJ2-7; the D is unclear. Trimming took off 1 base at V and 2 bases at J, with 6 bases between the two ends. Germline CDR1 is MGHRA and CDR2 is YSYEKL. The CDR3 is made up of 13 amino acids. The CDR3 is CASSQVDAYEQYF. DNA for the CDR3: TGCGCCAGCAGCCAAGTCGATGCCTACGAGCAGTACTTC.

V gene TRBV27 combines with J gene TRBJ2-7; 10 bases are shared with TRBD2. The CDR3 covers 16 residues. Germline CDR1 and CDR2: MNHEY and SMNVEV (reference sequence). V lost 5 bases, J lost 7 bases, and 14 bases stayed unmatched. CDR3 DNA sequence: TGTGCCAGCAGTCCCCCCCAAGCGGGAGGGCGTTATGAGCAGTACTTC. The encoded protein is CASSPPQAGGRYEQYF.

The chain recombines TRBV18 with TRBJ2-3; 11 bases line up with TRBD2. The CDR3 is 16 residues long. Trimming removed 5 bases from V and 4 bases from J; junction bases left unmatched: 8. In germline, CDR1 is KGHSH, CDR2 LQKENI. The chain's CDR3 is CASSIKLAGVSDTQYF. The CDR3 coding sequence is TGTGCCAGCTCAATCAAACTAGCGGGAGTTTCAGATACGCAGTATTTT.

The chain uses TRBV6-6 and TRBJ2-7, with D tentatively TRBD1 (5 bases). V was clipped by 3 bases and J by 4 bases, with 10 bases between them. Germline lookup yields CDR1 MNHNY and CDR2 SVGAGI (reference sequence). This CDR3 contains 13 residues. The CDR3 bases are TGTGCCAGCAGTTATACAGGTTGGTACGAGCAGTACTTC. Protein: CASSYTGWYEQYF.

This clone was seen only once. The chain has TRBV5-1 and TRBJ2-7, with D unclear. V lost 0 bases to trimming and J lost 2 bases, with 6 bases between them. This CDR3 region has 13 residues. The germline CDR1 and CDR2 sequences are SGHRS and YFSETQ. CDR3 in amino acids: CASSLDPTYEQYF. The DNA of the CDR3 is TGCGCCAGCAGCTTGGACCCGACCTACGAGCAGTACTTC.

This rearrangement joins TRBV19 to TRBJ2-3; 10 nucleotides match TRBD2. The V segment lost 9 bases and the J segment 4 bases; nucleotides outside the gene matches: 4. Germline values: CDR1 LNHDA, CDR2 SQIVND (reference sequence). The CDR3 consists of 13 residues. The CDR3 nucleotides are TGTGCCAGCCAAGCGGGAGGGGCAGATACGCAGTATTTT. Translating it yields CASQAGGADTQYF. The full variable domain, in which reference TRBV19 and TRBJ2-3 provide the parts outside the CDR3, is DGGITQSPKYLFRKEGQNVTLSCEQNLNHDAMYWYRQDPGQGLRLIYYSQIVNDFQKGDIAEGYSVSREKKESFPLTVTSAQKNPTAFYLCASQAGGADTQYFGPGTRLTVL.

The V call is TRBV10-2, the J call TRBJ2-7, with a tentative D call TRBD2 (6 bases). The CDR3 spans 15 residues. In germline, CDR1 is WSHSY, CDR2 SAAADI. V dropped 6 bases and J dropped 3 bases, with 18 bases sitting between them. This CDR3 reads CASSPGTLLLYEQYF. CDR3 DNA: TGCGCCAGCAGCCCGGGGACTCTACTCCTCTACGAGCAGTACTTC.

This chain joins TRBV18 and TRBJ2-1; 12 bases are shared with TRBD2. Trimming took 2 bases from V and 0 from J; bases not matched to a gene: 8. This CDR3 is 19 amino acids long. Germline loops: CDR1 KGHSH, CDR2 LQKENI. CDR3 nucleotides: TGTGCCAGCTCACCAGAGACTAGCGGGAGCACGAGCTCCTACAATGAGCAGTTCTTC. Translated: CASSPETSGSTSSYNEQFF. The variable domain in full, with the rest retrieved from reference TRBV18 and TRBJ2-1, is NAGVMQNPRHLVRRRGQEARLRCSPMKGHSHVYWYRQLPEEGLKFMVYLQKENIIDESGMPKERFSAEFPKEGPSILRIQQVVRGDSAAYFCASSPETSGSTSSYNEQFFGPGTRLTVL.

CDR3 amino acids: CASSLMRGDTEAFF. CDR3 bases: TGTGCCAGCAGCCTGATGCGAGGGGACACTGAAGCTTTCTTT. The gene calls are TRBV7-2 and TRBJ1-1; D is possibly TRBD1 (5 bases). Germline CDR1 and CDR2: SGHTA and FQGNSA. V lost 5 bases and J lost 3, with 13 bases in between. This CDR3 spans 14 amino acids.

The chain employs TRBV5-5 and TRBJ2-2, with 7 bases lining up with TRBD2. J gave up 3 bases and V 0 bases, and 8 bases lay outside the gene matches. The germline gives CDR1 SGHKS, CDR2 YYEKEE (reference sequence). The CDR3 has 17 amino acids. DNA of the CDR3: TGTGCCAGCAGCTTGGTGGATGCAGCGGGATACACCGGGGAGCTGTTTTTT. It yields the protein CASSLVDAAGYTGELFF.

The chain is built from TRBV21-1 and TRBJ1-5. TRBV21-1 counts as a pseudogene. This CDR3 has 19 amino acids. The CDR3 DNA sequence: TGTGCCAGCAGCAAAGATAGGGACTTTTATGCTCATAGCAATCAGCCCCAGCATTTT. It translates to CASSKDRDFYAHSNQPQHF.

The chain joins TRBV6-6 to TRBJ2-1; 8 bases line up with TRBD2. This CDR3 contains 15 residues. Trimming cost V 2 bases and J 8 bases; bases outside gene matches: 8. Germline assignment: CDR1 MNHNY and CDR2 SVGAGI (reference sequence). CDR3 amino acids: CASSYEVAGRDEQFF. The CDR3 nucleotides read TGTGCCAGCAGTTACGAGGTAGCGGGAAGGGATGAGCAGTTCTTC.